This T cell receptor (beta chain) was obtained from a study of molecular identifiers for immune sequencing clone quantification. TCRdb passed the PCR reads through MiXCR, listing each CDR3 protein once. The profile shows just over 40,000 distinct CDR3 sequences, roughly 24% of them singletons. Naive CD8 libraries used about 19,000 to 1,000,000 sorted cells and 10%, 30% or 50% RNA. V lost 0 bases and J lost 5, with 13 bases in between. The germline V gene has CDR1 LNHDA and CDR2 SQIVND (reference sequence). This CDR3 has 15 residues. The rearrangement joins TRBV19 to TRBJ2-5; possible D gene TRBD2, 6 bases. The TCR comes from a human donor in good health. Some libraries in this study had Jurkat cell RNA spiked in. Sequenced input: naive CD8+ T cells from blood, with Jurkat cell RNA spiked in. The subset here: FACS-sorted CD8+CD4-CCR7+CD45RA+ naive T cells. The CDR3 DNA sequence: TGTGCCAGTAGTATAGACGGGAGCGGCGTTGAGACCCAGTACTTC. It yields the protein CASSIDGSGVETQYF. Full variable domain (rest looked up from reference TRBV19 and TRBJ2-5): DGGITQSPKYLFRKEGQNVTLSCEQNLNHDAMYWYRQDPGQGLRLIYYSQIVNDFQKGDIAEGYSVSREKKESFPLTVTSAQKNPTAFYLCASSIDGSGVETQYFGPGTRLLVL.